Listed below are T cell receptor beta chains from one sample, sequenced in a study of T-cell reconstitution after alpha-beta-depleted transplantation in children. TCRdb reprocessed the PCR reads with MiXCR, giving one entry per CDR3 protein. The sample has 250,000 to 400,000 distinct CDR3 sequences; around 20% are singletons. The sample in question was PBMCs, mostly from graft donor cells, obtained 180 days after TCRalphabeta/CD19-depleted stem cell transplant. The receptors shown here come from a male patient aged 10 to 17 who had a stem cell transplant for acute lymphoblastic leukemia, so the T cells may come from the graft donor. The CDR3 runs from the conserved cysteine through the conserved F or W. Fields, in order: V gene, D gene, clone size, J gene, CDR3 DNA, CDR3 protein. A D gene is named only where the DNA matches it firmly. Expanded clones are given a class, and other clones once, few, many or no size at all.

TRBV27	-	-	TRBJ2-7	TGTGCCAGCAAGATGAGGGTACTCGAAAACGAGCAGTACTTC	CASKMRVLENEQYF
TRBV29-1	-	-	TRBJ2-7	TGCAGCGTTGGATTCATAGTCGACAGGCCTTCCTACGAGCAGTACTTC	CSVGFIVDRPSYEQYF
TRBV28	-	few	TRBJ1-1	TGTGCCAGCAGTCTCCGATCTACGGGGGGCACTGAAGCTTTCTTT	CASSLRSTGGTEAFF
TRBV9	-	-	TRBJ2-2	TGTGCCAGCAGCCTAATAGGGGGAACCACCGGGGAGCTGTTTTTT	CASSLIGGTTGELFF
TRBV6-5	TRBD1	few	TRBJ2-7	TGTGCCAGCAGTTCCAGTCCCGGGACAGGGGTCTTC	CASSSSPGTGVF
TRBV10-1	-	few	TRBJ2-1	TGCGCCAGCAGTGCGGGACCTCTCGAGCAGTTCTTC	CASSAGPLEQFF
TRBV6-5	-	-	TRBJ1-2	TGTGCCAGCAGTTACACCCTCCCGGGGGACTATGGCTACACCTTC	CASSYTLPGDYGYTF
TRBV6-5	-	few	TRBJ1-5	TGTGCCAGCAGTTACTCCGGGATCCTAGGGAAAAAGGGGGGTCAGCCCCAGCATTTT	CASSYSGILGKKGGQPQHF
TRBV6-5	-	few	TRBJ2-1	TGTGCCAGCAGTTACTCGACCTACAACGGTGAGCAGTTCTTC	CASSYSTYNGEQFF
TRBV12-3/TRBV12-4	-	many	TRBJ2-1	TGTGCCAGCAGTTTAGCGGGAGTCAATGAGCAGTTCTTC	CASSLAGVNEQFF
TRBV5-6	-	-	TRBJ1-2	TGTGCCAGCAGCTTGGGACAGCAAAACTATGGCTACACCTTC	CASSLGQQNYGYTF
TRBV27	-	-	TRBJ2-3	TGTGCCAGCAGTCCCTTGGTTGGCCCCCATACGCAGTATTTT	CASSPLVGPHTQYF
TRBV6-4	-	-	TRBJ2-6	TGTGCCAGCAGAAACGGAGCCTCTGGGGCCAACGTCCTGACTTTC	CASRNGASGANVLTF
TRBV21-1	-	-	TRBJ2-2	TGTGCCAGCCCGAGGGAGTTCCCATCGAACGGGGAGCTGTTTTTT	CASPREFPSNGELFF
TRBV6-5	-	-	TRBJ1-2	TGTGCCAGCAGTTACAACATCCCGACCTATGGCTACACCTTC	CASSYNIPTYGYTF
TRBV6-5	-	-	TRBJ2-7	TGTGCCAGCAGTTACGGCGCGGGTTATGTAACCTACGAGCAGTACTTC	CASSYGAGYVTYEQYF
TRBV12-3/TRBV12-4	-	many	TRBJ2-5	TGTGCCAGCAGTCTACGATCCTTTGGGTTTCGGGAGACCCAGTACTTC	CASSLRSFGFRETQYF
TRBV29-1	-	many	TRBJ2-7	TGCAGCGTTGTCGGGACCCCCGGCTACGAGCAGTACTTC	CSVVGTPGYEQYF
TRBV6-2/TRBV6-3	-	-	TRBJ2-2	TGTGCCAGCAGCCCTCCCTGGGCTAGCAGGGTGGTGGCCGGGGAGCTGTTTTTT	CASSPPWASRVVAGELFF
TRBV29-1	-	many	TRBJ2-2	TGCAGCGTTGTTGGGAGTTACGACGGGGAGCTGTTTTTT	CSVVGSYDGELFF